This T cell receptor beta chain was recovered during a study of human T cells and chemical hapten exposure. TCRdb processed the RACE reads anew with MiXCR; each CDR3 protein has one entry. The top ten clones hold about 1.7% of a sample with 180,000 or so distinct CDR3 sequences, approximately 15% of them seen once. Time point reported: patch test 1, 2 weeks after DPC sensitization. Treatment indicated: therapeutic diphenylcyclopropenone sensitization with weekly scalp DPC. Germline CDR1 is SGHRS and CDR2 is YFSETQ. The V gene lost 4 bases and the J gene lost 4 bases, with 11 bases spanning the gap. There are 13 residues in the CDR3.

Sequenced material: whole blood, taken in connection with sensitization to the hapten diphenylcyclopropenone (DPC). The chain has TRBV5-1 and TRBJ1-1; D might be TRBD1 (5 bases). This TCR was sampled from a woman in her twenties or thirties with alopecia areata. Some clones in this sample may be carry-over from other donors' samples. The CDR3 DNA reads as TGCGCCAGCAGCCCGGAGGGGTTCACTGAAGCTTTCTTT. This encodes CASSPEGFTEAFF.